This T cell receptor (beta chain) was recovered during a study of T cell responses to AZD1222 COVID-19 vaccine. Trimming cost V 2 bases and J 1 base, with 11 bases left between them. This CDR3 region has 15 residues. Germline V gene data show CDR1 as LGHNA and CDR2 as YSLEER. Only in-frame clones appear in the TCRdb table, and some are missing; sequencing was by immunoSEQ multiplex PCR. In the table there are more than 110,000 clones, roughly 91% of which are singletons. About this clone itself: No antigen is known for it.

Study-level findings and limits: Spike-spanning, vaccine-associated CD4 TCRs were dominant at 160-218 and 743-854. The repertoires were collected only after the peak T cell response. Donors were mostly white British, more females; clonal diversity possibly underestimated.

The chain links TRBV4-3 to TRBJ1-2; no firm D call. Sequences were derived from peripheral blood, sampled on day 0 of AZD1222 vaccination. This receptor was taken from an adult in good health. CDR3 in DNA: TGCGCCAGCAGCCAATCCCGGAGAATTAACTATGGCTACACCTTC. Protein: CASSQSRRINYGYTF.